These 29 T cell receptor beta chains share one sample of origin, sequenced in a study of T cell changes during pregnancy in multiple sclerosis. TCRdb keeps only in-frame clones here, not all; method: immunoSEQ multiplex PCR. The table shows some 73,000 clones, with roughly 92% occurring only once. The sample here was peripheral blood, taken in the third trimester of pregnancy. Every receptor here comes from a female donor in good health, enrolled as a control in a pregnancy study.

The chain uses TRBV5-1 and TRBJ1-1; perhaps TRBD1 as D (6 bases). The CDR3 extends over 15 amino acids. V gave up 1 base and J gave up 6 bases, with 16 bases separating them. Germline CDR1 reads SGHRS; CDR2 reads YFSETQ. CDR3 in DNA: TGCGCCAGCAGCTTGACAGGGTATGGGGTGGCTGAAGCTTTCTTT. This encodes CASSLTGYGVAEAFF.

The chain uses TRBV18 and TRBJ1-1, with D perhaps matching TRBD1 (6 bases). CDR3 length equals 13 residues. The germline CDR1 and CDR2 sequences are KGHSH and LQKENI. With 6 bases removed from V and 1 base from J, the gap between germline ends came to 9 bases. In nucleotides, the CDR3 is TGTGCCAGCTCCGGGACACAGAACACTGAAGCTTTCTTT. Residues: CASSGTQNTEAFF.

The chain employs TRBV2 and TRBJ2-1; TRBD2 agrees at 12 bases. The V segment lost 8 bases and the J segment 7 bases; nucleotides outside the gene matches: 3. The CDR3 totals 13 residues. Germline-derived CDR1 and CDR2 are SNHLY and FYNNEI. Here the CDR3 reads CASASGRANEQFF. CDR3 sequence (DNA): TGTGCCAGCGCTAGCGGGAGGGCGAATGAGCAGTTCTTC.

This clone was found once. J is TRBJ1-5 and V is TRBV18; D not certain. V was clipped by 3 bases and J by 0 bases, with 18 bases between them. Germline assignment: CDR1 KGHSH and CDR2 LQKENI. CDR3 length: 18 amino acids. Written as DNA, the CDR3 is TGTGCCAGCTCACCGACATCCGGGAGAGACTATAGCAATCAGCCCCAGCATTTT. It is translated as CASSPTSGRDYSNQPQHF. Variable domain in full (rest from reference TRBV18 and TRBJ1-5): NAGVMQNPRHLVRRRGQEARLRCSPMKGHSHVYWYRQLPEEGLKFMVYLQKENIIDESGMPKERFSAEFPKEGPSILRIQQVVRGDSAAYFCASSPTSGRDYSNQPQHFGDGTRLSIL.

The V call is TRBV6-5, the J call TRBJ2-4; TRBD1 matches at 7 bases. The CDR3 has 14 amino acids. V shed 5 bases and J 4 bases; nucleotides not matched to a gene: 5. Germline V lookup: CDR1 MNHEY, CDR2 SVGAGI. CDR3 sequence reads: CASSLTGVKNIQYF. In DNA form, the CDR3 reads TGTGCCAGCAGTCTTACAGGGGTGAAAAACATTCAGTACTTC.

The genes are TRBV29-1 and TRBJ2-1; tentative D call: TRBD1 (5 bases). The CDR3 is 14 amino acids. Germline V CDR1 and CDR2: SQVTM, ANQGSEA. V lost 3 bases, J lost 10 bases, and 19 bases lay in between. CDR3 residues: CSVDGGATIGEQFF. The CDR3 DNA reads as TGCAGCGTTGACGGTGGGGCTACAATTGGGGAGCAGTTCTTC.

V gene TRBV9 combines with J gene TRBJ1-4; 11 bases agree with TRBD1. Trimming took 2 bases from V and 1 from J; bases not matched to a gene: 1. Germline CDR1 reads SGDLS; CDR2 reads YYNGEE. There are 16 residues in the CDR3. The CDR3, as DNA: TGTGCCAGCAGCGTGGACAGGGGGCAAACTAATGAAAAACTGTTTTTT. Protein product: CASSVDRGQTNEKLFF.

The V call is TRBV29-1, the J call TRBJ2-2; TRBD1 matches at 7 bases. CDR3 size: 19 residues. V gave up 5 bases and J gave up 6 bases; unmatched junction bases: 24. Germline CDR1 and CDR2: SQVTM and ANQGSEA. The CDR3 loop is CSVIGPEITGHRGSGELFF. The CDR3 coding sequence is TGCAGCGTTATAGGCCCCGAAATCACAGGTCACAGGGGATCCGGGGAGCTGTTTTTT.

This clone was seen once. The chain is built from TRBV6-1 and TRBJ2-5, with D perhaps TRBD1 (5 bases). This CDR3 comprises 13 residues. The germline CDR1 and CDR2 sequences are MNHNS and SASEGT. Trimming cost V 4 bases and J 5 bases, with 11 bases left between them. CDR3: CASSVAGRETQYF. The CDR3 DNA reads TGTGCCAGCAGTGTGGCAGGGCGGGAGACCCAGTACTTC.

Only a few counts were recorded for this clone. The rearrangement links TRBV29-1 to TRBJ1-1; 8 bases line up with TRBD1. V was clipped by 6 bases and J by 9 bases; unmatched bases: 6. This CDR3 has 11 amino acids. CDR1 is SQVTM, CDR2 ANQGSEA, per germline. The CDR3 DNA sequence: TGCAGCGTAGCTAGACAGGGGCAAGCTTTCTTT. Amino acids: CSVARQGQAFF.

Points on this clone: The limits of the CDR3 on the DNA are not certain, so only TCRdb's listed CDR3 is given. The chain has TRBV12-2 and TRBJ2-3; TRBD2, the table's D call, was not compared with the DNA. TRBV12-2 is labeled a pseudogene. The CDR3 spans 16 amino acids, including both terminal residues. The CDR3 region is CASRLAWASGTDTQYF.

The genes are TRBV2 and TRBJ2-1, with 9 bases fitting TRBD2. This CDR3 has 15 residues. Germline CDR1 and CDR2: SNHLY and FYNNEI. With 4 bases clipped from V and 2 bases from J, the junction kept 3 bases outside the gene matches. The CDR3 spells CASSGRGGAYNEQFF. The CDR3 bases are TGTGCCAGCAGTGGGCGCGGGGGGGCCTACAATGAGCAGTTCTTC.

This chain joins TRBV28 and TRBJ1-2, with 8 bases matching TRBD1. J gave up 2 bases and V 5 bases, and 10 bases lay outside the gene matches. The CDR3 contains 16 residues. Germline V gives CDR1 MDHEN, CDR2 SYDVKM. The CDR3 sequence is CASSPSSRGRNYGYTF. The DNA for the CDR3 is TGTGCCAGCAGTCCATCTTCCAGGGGGCGGAACTATGGCTACACCTTC.

DNA of the CDR3: TGTGCCAGCAGCTCGACTAGCGGGGGGGCGATGGAGACCCAGTACTTC. Encoded protein: CASSSTSGGAMETQYF. This sequence joins TRBV5-4 and TRBJ2-5, with 14 bases fitting TRBD2. Germline V gene lookup returns CDR1 SGHNT and CDR2 YYREEE (reference sequence). This CDR3 has 16 residues. V lost 3 bases to trimming and J lost 5 bases; unmatched junction nucleotides: 6.

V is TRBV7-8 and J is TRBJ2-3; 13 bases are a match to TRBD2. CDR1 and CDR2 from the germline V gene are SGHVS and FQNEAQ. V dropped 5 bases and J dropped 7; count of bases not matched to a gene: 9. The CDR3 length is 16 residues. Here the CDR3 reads CASSPDGTSGANTQYF. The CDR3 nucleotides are TGTGCCAGCAGCCCGGACGGGACTAGCGGGGCGAATACGCAGTATTTT.

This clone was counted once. DNA of the CDR3: TGTGCCAGCAGCGCGGACAGCTCCTATAATTCACCCCTCCACTTT. Its protein is CASSADSSYNSPLHF. The V gene is TRBV5-4, the J gene TRBJ1-6, with D possibly matching TRBD1 (6 bases). The CDR3 sequence is 15 residues long. Germline CDR1 SGHNT, CDR2 YYREEE (reference sequence). Deletions cut 4 bases from V and 0 bases from J, with 8 bases between.

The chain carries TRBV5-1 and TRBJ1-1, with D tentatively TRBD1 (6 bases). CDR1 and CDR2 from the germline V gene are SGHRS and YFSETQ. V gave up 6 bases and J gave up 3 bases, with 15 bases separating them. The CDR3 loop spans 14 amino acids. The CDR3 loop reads CASTSGAEYTEAFF. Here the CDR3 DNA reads TGCGCCAGCACCTCAGGGGCGGAGTACACTGAAGCTTTCTTT. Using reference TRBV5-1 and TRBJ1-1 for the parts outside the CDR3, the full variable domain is KAGVTQTPRYLIKTRGQQVTLSCSPISGHRSVSWYQQTPGQGLQFLFEYFSETQRNKGNFPGRFSGRQFSNSRSEMNVSTLELGDSALYLCASTSGAEYTEAFFGQGTRLTVV.

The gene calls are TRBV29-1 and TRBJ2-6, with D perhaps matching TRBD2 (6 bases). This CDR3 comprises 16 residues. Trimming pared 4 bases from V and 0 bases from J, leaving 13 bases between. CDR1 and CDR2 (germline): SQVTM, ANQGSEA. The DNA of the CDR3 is TGCAGCGTTGCAAGGGACTTTAACTCTGGGGCCAACGTCCTGACTTTC. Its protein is CSVARDFNSGANVLTF.

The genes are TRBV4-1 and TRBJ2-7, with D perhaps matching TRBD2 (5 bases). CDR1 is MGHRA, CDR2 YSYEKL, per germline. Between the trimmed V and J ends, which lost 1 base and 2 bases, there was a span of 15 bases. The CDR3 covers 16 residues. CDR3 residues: CASSQVNARGTYEQYF. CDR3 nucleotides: TGCGCCAGCAGCCAAGTTAACGCCCGGGGAACCTACGAGCAGTACTTC.

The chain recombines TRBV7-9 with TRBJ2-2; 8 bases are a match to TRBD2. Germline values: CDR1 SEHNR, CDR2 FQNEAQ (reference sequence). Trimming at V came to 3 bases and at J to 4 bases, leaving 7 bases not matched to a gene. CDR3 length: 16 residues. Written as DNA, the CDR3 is TGTGCCAGCAGCTTCCTACTAGCGGAAGGCACCGGGGAGCTGTTTTTT. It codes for CASSFLLAEGTGELFF.

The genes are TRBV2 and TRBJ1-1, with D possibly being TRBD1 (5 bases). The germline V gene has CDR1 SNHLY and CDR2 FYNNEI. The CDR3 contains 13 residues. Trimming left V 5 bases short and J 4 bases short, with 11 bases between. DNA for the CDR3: TGTGCCAGCAGTCTGGGGGGGACCACTGAAGCTTTCTTT. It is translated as CASSLGGTTEAFF.

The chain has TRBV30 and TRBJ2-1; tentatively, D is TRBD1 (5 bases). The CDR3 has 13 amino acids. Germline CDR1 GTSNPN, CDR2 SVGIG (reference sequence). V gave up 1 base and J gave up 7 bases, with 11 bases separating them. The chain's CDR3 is CAWSGGAQNEQFF. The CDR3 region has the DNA TGTGCCTGGAGTGGGGGCGCCCAGAATGAGCAGTTCTTC.

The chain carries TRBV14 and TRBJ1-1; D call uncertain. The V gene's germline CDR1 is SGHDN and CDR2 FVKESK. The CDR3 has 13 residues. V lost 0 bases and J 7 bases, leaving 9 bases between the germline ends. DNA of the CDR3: TGTGCCAGCAGCCAAGATTTGCGGGATGAAGCTTTCTTT. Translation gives CASSQDLRDEAFF.

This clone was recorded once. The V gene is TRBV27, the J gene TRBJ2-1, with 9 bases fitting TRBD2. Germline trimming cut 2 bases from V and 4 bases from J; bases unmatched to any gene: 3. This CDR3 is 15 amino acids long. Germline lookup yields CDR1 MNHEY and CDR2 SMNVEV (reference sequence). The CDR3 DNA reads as TGTGCCAGCAGTTTAATAGCGGGAGTTTACAATGAGCAGTTCTTC. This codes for CASSLIAGVYNEQFF.

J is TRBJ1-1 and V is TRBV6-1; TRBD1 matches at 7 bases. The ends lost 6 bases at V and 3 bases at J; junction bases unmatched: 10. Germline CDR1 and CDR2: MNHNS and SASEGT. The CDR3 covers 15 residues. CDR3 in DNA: TGTGCCAGCAGGACCCTTCAGGGGGAGGACACTGAAGCTTTCTTT. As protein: CASRTLQGEDTEAFF.

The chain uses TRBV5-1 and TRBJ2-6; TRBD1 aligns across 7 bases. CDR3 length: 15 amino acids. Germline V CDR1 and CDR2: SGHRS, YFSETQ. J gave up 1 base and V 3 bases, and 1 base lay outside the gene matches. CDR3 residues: CASSWTGSGANVLTF. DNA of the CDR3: TGCGCCAGCAGCTGGACAGGTTCTGGGGCCAACGTCCTGACTTTC.

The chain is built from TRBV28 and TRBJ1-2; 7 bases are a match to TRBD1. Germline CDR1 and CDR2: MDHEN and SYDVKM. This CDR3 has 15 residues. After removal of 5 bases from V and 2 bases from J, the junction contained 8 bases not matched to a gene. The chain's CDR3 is CASSPRTGENYGYTF. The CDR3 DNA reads TGTGCCAGCAGTCCGCGGACAGGAGAGAACTATGGCTACACCTTC.

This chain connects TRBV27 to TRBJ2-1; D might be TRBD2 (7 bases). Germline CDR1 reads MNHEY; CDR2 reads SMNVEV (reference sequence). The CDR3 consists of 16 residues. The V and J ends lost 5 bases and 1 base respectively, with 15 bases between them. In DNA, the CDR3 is TGTGCCAGCAGTACTCTCGGGGGGCGATCCTACAATGAGCAGTTCTTC. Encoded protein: CASSTLGGRSYNEQFF.

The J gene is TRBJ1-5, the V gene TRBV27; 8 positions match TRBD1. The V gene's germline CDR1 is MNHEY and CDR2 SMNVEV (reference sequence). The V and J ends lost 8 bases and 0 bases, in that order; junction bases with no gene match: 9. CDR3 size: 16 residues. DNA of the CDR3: TGTGCCAGCTCCGACAGGGGATCCCATAGCAATCAGCCCCAGCATTTT. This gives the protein CASSDRGSHSNQPQHF.